This T cell receptor beta chain emerged from a study of blood T cell repertoires in COVID-19. Produced via immunoSEQ multiplex PCR; TCRdb's table is partial and in-frame only. The sample shows approximately 310,000 clones, about nine tenths of them seen only once. CDR1 and CDR2 from the germline V gene are MDHEN and SYDVKM. This CDR3 has 17 residues. J was trimmed by 1 base and V by 4 bases; bases with no gene match: 9. This clone has just one count. The receptor's source is a middle-aged man with active or convalescent COVID-19. The chain joins TRBV28 to TRBJ2-3; TRBD1 matches 9 bases. Sequencing input: peripheral blood. CDR3 DNA: TGTGCCAGCAGTTCGCCTCCGGGACAGGGTGGCACAGATACGCAGTATTTT. This gives the protein CASSSPPGQGGTDTQYF.